The clone carrying this TCR beta chain has at least ten counts. Antigen specificity is unknown. RNA transcripts served as the template for amplifying TCR beta CDR3 regions. RT-PCR in the first round (using the HTBI primer set) targeted the TCR CDR3. TCRdb re-derived calls from the multiplex PCR reads in MiXCR, one entry per CDR3 protein. The profile covers about 420,000 distinct CDR3 sequences, with roughly an eighth appearing a single time and 5.3% taken by the ten largest. These data originate in a study of T cells in Graves' hyperthyroidism and ophthalmopathy. Whole-study findings and limits: Blood also held most thyroid clonotypes expanded beyond 0.001.

Germline assignment: CDR1 DFQATT and CDR2 SNEGSKA (reference sequence). The CDR3 extends over 12 amino acids. Trimming left V 6 bases short and J 5 bases short, with 14 bases between. The PBMCs were sourced from fresh peripheral blood (around 10 ml). The rearrangement links TRBV20-1 to TRBJ2-7, with D possibly being TRBD1 (5 bases). This clonotype was sampled from a woman aged 18-29 years with Graves' hyperthyroidism. Input material: blood. CDR3 in DNA: TGCAGTGCGGGGCGGAGTCGCGACGAGCAGTACTTC. Translation: CSAGRSRDEQYF.